This TCR beta chain was found in a study of T-cell reconstitution after alpha-beta-depleted transplantation in children. Study-wide results and caveats: From newly produced T cells came most of the T-cell counts and diversity one year after transplant. Several hundred expanded graft clones reportedly supplied alpha-beta T cells about two months after transplant. Surviving recipient T cells and thymic progenitors underlay high day-60 TCRbeta diversity in some patients.

CDR3 length equals 13 residues. V was trimmed by 9 bases and J by 0 bases, leaving 11 bases between them. The germline V gene has CDR1 SGHAT and CDR2 FQNNGV. This clonotype was seen more than once but under ten times. What it binds is not known. Library preparation (for TCRbeta) was performed with unique molecular identifiers. TCRdb ran MiXCR on the PCR reads and lists one entry per CDR3 protein. The repertoire consists of a few hundred thousand distinct CDR3 sequences, with 15% to 20% occurring once and the leading ten covering over 25%. The chain employs TRBV11-2 and TRBJ1-1; D possibly corresponds to TRBD1 (6 bases). Sequences were derived from PBMCs, mostly from graft donor cells, sampled 360 days after TCRalphabeta/CD19-depleted stem cell transplant. This clonotype was obtained from a boy under two years old who had a stem cell transplant for Wiskott-Aldrich syndrome, so the T cells may come from the graft donor. The CDR3 sequence is CARGASMNTEAFF. As DNA, the CDR3 is TGTGCCAGGGGGGCCTCCATGAACACTGAAGCTTTCTTT.